This T cell receptor beta chain was retrieved from a study of blood T cell repertoires in COVID-19. Study as a whole: Sites in the United States, Italy and Spain provided acute and convalescent COVID-19 samples.

Germline V lookup: CDR1 LGHDT, CDR2 YNNKEL (reference sequence). This CDR3 has 16 residues. The V end lost 1 base, the J end lost 2 bases, and 11 bases lay between the germline ends. In the original workflow: Amplifying reference gene primers gave estimates of nucleated cell counts. Sequencing used immunoSEQ multiplex PCR; TCRdb keeps in-frame clones, though not all of them. The DNA gave D and trimming, while V, J and clone size come from that table. The sample gives about 210,000 clones, around 83% of which show up once; more than 9% is in the top ten. The sequencing sample was made of peripheral blood. The origin of this receptor is a man aged 45 to 65 with active or convalescent COVID-19. The chain has TRBV3-1 (or the pseudogene TRBV3-2) and TRBJ1-4; D is unresolved. CDR3 in amino acids: CASSQVHSMTNEKLFF. The CDR3 nucleotides read TGTGCCAGCAGCCAAGTTCATAGTATGACTAATGAAAAACTGTTTTTT.